Here is one T cell receptor (beta chain) with its context. The antigen remains unidentified. The sample belongs to a study of shared clonotypes between healthy human individuals. Terminally differentiated effector memory CD45RA+ cells were left out of the naive CD8 fraction, which was CD45RO-negative and positively selected for CCR7. Measured with immunoSEQ multiplex PCR; TCRdb has only the in-frame clones, and not every one. The profile covers about 2.2 million clones, with 93% appearing a single time and about 1.6% taken by the ten largest. The CDR3 has 14 amino acids. CDR1 is SEHNR and CDR2 is FQNEAQ in the germline V gene (reference sequence). With 2 bases removed from V and 5 bases from J, the gap between germline ends came to 12 bases. Study results and limitations: All-four-donor shared clonotypes had higher generation probabilities than non-shared clonotypes did. Roughly 5% of naive CD4 clonotypes were shared across four donors. Sharing of clonotypes among donors was expected to vary with sequencing depth. A generally larger estimated richness was seen in naive subsets than in memory subsets.

This receptor was taken from a man aged 18 to 35 in good health. Some clones in this sample may be carry-over from other donors' samples. Specimen: naive CD8+ T cells from PBMCs. The J gene is TRBJ2-5, the V gene TRBV7-9; possibly TRBD1 or TRBD2 for D (5 bases each). The CDR3 bases are TGTGCCAGCAGCTTATCTTTCGGGGCGGAGACCCAGTACTTC. Amino acid sequence: CASSLSFGAETQYF.